The clone carrying this T cell receptor (beta chain) has a handful of counts. Antigen: not known. The CDR3 contains 12 residues. V lost 7 bases, J lost 1 base, and 8 bases lay in between. The sample is drawn from a study of T cell responses to AZD1222 COVID-19 vaccine. The study, taken as a whole, reports: A mostly white British donor set with more females was recruited, and clonal diversity was possibly underestimated. Scientists sampled the repertoires only once the peak T cell response had passed.

Assay: immunoSEQ multiplex PCR; the TCRdb copy retains only in-frame clones and omits some. In the table there are 150,000 to 200,000 clones, approximately 90% of which are singletons. The chain recombines TRBV12-3 or TRBV12-4 with TRBJ2-7; possible D gene TRBD1, 6 bases. The receptor's source is an adult in good health. The starting material was peripheral blood, obtained on day 0 of AZD1222 vaccination. Here the CDR3 DNA reads TGTGCCAGCACTCAGGGGTCCTACGAGCAGTACTTC. It specifies CASTQGSYEQYF.